This TCR beta chain was recovered during a study of T cell responses to AZD1222 COVID-19 vaccine (dated by TCRdb to the early 2020s). Broadly, across the study: TCR sequencing was performed for more than 230 trial participants, of whom roughly 200 were given two doses of AZD1222 and around 26 were given two doses of MenACWY control vaccine. Trial participants were enrolled by age into 18-55, 56-69 and 70-plus year subgroups, with about 150, 28 and 57 TCR-sequenced participants respectively. Summary of the overall study and its limitations: After two AZD1222 doses, both the breadth and the depth of spike-specific TCRs were significantly higher than at day 0 and than in MenACWY recipients. CD4 TCRs associated with the vaccine covered the entire spike protein, and the dominant responses were in regions 160-218 and 743-854. Reportedly, almost half of the unique spike-specific TCRs recognized epitopes lying outside the regions that are mutated in the B.1.351 and B.1.1.7 variants. Conclusions about previously exposed vaccinees are limited, since just five to seven AZD1222 recipients were seropositive for SARS-CoV-2 at baseline. Because no samples from the day 14 peak response were available, repertoires could be characterized only after the peak T cell response. Participants were mostly white British and included more females than males, and it was suggested by the authors that clonal diversity may have been underestimated. In the small 56-69-year group, the increase in depth fell short of significance, most likely because of low power.

Taken with the paper, the label for time point translates to: about 28 days (+/-7) after the second vaccine dose. AZD1222 recipients given second doses at about 4 weeks or at about 12 weeks were pooled, since spike-specific TCR depth and breadth were not found to differ between the two schedules. Vaccinee samples came from UK trials COV001 and COV002, including a single-blind randomized controlled phase 2/3 trial of AZD1222 (ChAdOx1 nCoV-19) in healthy adults. Trial participant PBMC samples were collected at day 0 and day 28 after the second dose for TCRbeta chain sequencing. The CDR3 regions of human TCRbeta chains were analyzed by immunosequencing. Concerning the study's data processing: Repertoire TCRs were checked for matches against a reference library of SARS-CoV-2-specific TCRs that had been generated using the MIRA antigen-specificity platform. Breadth was defined as the fraction of unique TCRs that were SARS-CoV-2-associated, and depth was defined as the fraction of total T cells that were SARS-CoV-2-associated. Each spike-specific TCR was assigned to its reactive spike region and to a CD4 or CD8 class using the MIRA data. Log10-transformed breadth and depth values were compared by one-way ANOVA with Sidak's multiple comparisons tests. TCRdb provides this immuneACCESS table in a form limited to in-frame rearrangements. Some clones are lacking; in checked studies, under half of them reflect an unresolved V gene, and why the rest are absent is not known. V, J and clone size are taken as reported in that table, and D and trimming were inferred from the DNA itself. Within this sample are approximately 170,000 clones, with around 94% of them counted one time only. The biggest ten clones account for about 4.6% of the sample.

Counted from cysteine to phenylalanine, this CDR3 has 15 amino acids. Left in the record is the CDR3 DNA by itself, 45 bases read in frame from the first base. As encoded in the germline V gene, CDR1 is SGHTA while CDR2 is FQGTGA. Between the V and J ends, shortened by 1 base and 4 bases respectively, the junction contains 13 bases. In the case of this clone: Its antigen target is currently unknown. The input lacks base qualities; no much larger clone sits a single base away.

The receptor's source is an adult who received the AZD1222 COVID-19 vaccine. Sequencing used peripheral blood, obtained 28 days after the second AZD1222 dose. The V and J segments used are TRBV7-3 and TRBJ1-2, with TRBD1 as a weak D call on 5 bases. The bases are TGTGCCAGCAGCTTAATGCCGGGGACGGGCTATGGCTACACCTTC. The encoded protein is CASSLMPGTGYGYTF.